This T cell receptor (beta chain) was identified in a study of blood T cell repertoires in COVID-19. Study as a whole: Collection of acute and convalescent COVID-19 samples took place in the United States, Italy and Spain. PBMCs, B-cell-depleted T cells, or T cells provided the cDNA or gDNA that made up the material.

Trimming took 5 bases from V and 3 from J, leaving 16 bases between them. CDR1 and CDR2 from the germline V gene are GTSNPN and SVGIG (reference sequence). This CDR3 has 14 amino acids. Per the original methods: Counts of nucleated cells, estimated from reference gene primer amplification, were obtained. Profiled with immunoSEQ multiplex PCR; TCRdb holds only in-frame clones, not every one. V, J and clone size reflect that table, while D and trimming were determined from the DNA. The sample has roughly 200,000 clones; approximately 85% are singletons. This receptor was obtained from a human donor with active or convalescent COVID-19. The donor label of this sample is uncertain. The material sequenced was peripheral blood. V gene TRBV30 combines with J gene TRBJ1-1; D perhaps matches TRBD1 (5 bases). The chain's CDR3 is CAWGRPGGYTEAFF. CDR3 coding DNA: TGTGCCTGGGGGAGGCCCGGGGGGTACACTGAAGCTTTCTTT.